This TCR beta chain comes out of a study of regulatory dendritic cells for organ transplantation. Clones were read by immunoSEQ multiplex PCR, and TCRdb kept only the in-frame ones, dropping some. This table has 20,000 to 25,000 clones, 74% appearing once. Memory T cells were CD45RO+, naive were CD45RA+, sorted by FACS. Study-wide findings and caveats: Mature dendritic cells appeared to drive more memory CD8+ clonal expansion than regulatory ones.

Note on this clone: Its antigen is undetermined.

From germline, CDR1 is SGHTA and CDR2 FQGNSA. The CDR3 extends over 12 amino acids. Trimming shortened V by 5 bases and J by 2 bases, and 6 bases separated the two germline ends. This chain uses TRBV7-2 with TRBJ2-5; D unclear. The sequence came from a human donor in good health. The sequenced material came from memory CD4+ T cells from blood. As for subset: CD45RO+ memory T cells. CDR3 nucleotides: TGTGCCAGCAGCCCCCAACAAGAGACCCAGTACTTC. This translates into CASSPQQETQYF.